This T cell receptor beta chain was recovered during a study of blood T cell repertoires in COVID-19. Study background: Samples taken during acute and convalescent COVID-19 were collected in the United States, Italy and Spain. T cells, B-cell-depleted T cells, or PBMCs provided the cDNA or gDNA that served as material.

This CDR3 is 11 amino acids long. With 4 bases removed from V and 9 bases from J, the gap between germline ends came to 11 bases. CDR1 and CDR2 (germline): DFQATT, SNEGSKA (reference sequence). As processed by the authors: How many nucleated cells were present was estimated from reference gene primer amplification. Generated by immunoSEQ multiplex PCR, the TCRdb table keeps only in-frame clones and is missing some. The DNA gave D and trimming, while V, J and clone size come from that table. The data show approximately 160,000 clones, with approximately 82% seen just once and roughly 6.8% held by the top ten.

What was sequenced was peripheral blood. The chain joins TRBV20-1 to TRBJ2-3, with D uncertain. The TCR originated in a woman aged 45-65 years in a cohort sampled during active or convalescent COVID-19. DNA of the CDR3: TGCAGTGCTACCTCTCCCCCGACGCAGTATTTT. It encodes CSATSPPTQYF.